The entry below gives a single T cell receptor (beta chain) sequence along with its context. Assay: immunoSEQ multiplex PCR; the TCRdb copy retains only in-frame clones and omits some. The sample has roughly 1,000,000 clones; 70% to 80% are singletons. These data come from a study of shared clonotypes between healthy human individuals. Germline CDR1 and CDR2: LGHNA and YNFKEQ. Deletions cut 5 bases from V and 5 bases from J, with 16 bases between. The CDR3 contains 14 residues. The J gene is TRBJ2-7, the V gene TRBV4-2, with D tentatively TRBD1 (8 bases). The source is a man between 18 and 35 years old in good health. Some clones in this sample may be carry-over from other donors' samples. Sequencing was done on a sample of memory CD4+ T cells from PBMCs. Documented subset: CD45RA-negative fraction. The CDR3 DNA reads TGTGCCAGCAGCTCCGACAGGGGACTAAACGAGCAGTACTTC. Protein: CASSSDRGLNEQYF.